Listed below are T cell receptor beta chains from one sample, sequenced in a study of regulatory T cells in long-lasting Graves disease. TCRdb used MiXCR to reprocess the multiplex PCR reads, holding one entry per CDR3 protein. The sample shows hundreds of thousands of distinct CDR3 sequences, roughly 17% of them seen only once. This sample was shared with a second study, whose subject was T cells in Graves' hyperthyroidism and ophthalmopathy.

Source: peripheral blood mononuclear cells (PBMCs), taken at new diagnosis, from a patient treated with antithyroid drugs. The receptors derive from a man aged 35-49 years with Graves disease. Each CDR3 is given with its conserved first and last residue. The D gene is left open where the match is weak. Only part of the rows carry a size: once, few, many, or a class if the clone is expanded.

clone_size	d_call	cdr3_length	v_call	j_call	cdr3_nt	cdr3_aa
many	TRBD2	16	TRBV12-3/TRBV12-4	TRBJ2-7	TGTGCCAGCAGTTTAAGTCTTGGGCTAGCGGACTACGAGCAGTACTTC	CASSLSLGLADYEQYF
many	TRBD2	14	TRBV20-1	TRBJ2-5	TGCAGTACCGGTAGCGGGGGGGCCGGAGAGACCCAGTACTTC	CSTGSGGAGETQYF
NA	NA	14	TRBV5-1	TRBJ2-1	TGCGCCAGCAGCTTGTCCCCCGCCTACAATGAGCAGTTCTTC	CASSLSPAYNEQFF
many	TRBD2	15	TRBV5-1	TRBJ2-4	TGCGCCAGCAGCTTTGGAAGCGGGGGGGAAAACATTCAGTACTTC	CASSFGSGGENIQYF
many	TRBD2	15	TRBV2	TRBJ2-2	TGTGCCAGCAGTGGAAGCGGGGCGAACACCGGGAAGCTGTTTTTT	CASSGSGANTGKLFF
many	TRBD2	17	TRBV6-5	TRBJ2-5	TGTGCCAGCAGTTACTCGGCTAGCGGGGGTTCCCAAGAGACCCAGTACTTC	CASSYSASGGSQETQYF
NA	NA	15	TRBV20-1	TRBJ1-1	TGCAGTGCTAGAGCTTGGCGACAGCTGGACACTGAAGCTTTCTTT	CSARAWRQLDTEAFF
many	NA	13	TRBV6-1	TRBJ1-5	TGTGCCAGCAGCACAAGTTTCAATCAGCCCCAGCATTTT	CASSTSFNQPQHF
many	TRBD1	14	TRBV7-9	TRBJ2-2	TGTGCCAGCAGCCTTAGACAGGGCACCGGGGAGCTGTTTTTT	CASSLRQGTGELFF
NA	TRBD2	15	TRBV3-1	TRBJ2-5	TGTGCCAGCAGCCAAGCCAGCGGGGGGCAAGAGACCCAGTACTTC	CASSQASGGQETQYF
NA	NA	11	TRBV20-1	TRBJ1-6	TGCAGTGCTAGAGATCTCGGGGTCCTCCACTTT	CSARDLGVLHF
few	NA	15	TRBV5-6	TRBJ2-7	TGTGCCAGCAGCCCGAACAGGGCGACCTCCTACGAGCAGTACTTC	CASSPNRATSYEQYF
many	TRBD1	16	TRBV12-3/TRBV12-4	TRBJ2-2	TGTGCCAGCAGCCAGACCGGGCAGGGGGACACCGGGGAGCTGTTTTTT	CASSQTGQGDTGELFF
NA	NA	19	TRBV5-1	TRBJ1-1	TGCGCCAGCAGCTTTGGTATCCCTAGGGGGATTACTTTGAACACTGAAGCTTTCTTT	CASSFGIPRGITLNTEAFF
many	NA	10	TRBV30	TRBJ2-4	TGTGCCTGGAGCGGTGACATTCAGTACTTC	CAWSGDIQYF
NA	NA	14	TRBV28	TRBJ1-2	TGTGCCAGCAGTTCCCCATTCGCGACGAATGGCTACACCTTC	CASSSPFATNGYTF
NA	NA	15	TRBV2	TRBJ2-3	TGTGCCAGCAGCGCCGGGACACATAGCACAGATACGCAGTATTTT	CASSAGTHSTDTQYF
NA	TRBD2	15	TRBV6-5	TRBJ2-5	TGTGCCAGCAGTTACGGGAGGGACGGATGGGAGACCCAGTACTTC	CASSYGRDGWETQYF
NA	TRBD2	14	TRBV12-5	TRBJ2-7	TGTGCTAGTGGTTTCGGGGGGATAATTTACGAGCAGTACTTC	CASGFGGIIYEQYF
many	NA	16	TRBV5-1	TRBJ2-5	TGCGCCAGCAGCTTGTCGGCGGGTATCATACAAGAGACCCAGTACTTC	CASSLSAGIIQETQYF
many	NA	14	TRBV15	TRBJ1-4	TGTGCCACCAGCAGTCTTGGCCTGGGGGAAAAACTGTTTTTT	CATSSLGLGEKLFF
many	NA	14	TRBV2	TRBJ1-1	TGTGCCAGCACGCGTTTCCAGGGAGTCACTGAAGCTTTCTTT	CASTRFQGVTEAFF
few	TRBD2	16	TRBV5-1	TRBJ2-7	TGCGCCAGCAGCTTGGATCGGGGGGTGCCACGTAACGAGCAGTACTTC	CASSLDRGVPRNEQYF
NA	TRBD1	15	TRBV15	TRBJ1-1	TGTGCCACCAGCAGGATGGGACAGGGGAACACTGAAGCTTTCTTT	CATSRMGQGNTEAFF
many	TRBD1	13	TRBV6-1	TRBJ2-7	TGTGCCAGCAGACTGGACAGGGGCTACGAGCAGTACTTC	CASRLDRGYEQYF
many	TRBD1	13	TRBV12-3/TRBV12-4	TRBJ1-1	TGTGCCAGCAGCAAACAGGGGGTAACTGAAGCTTTCTTT	CASSKQGVTEAFF
many	NA	14	TRBV27	TRBJ1-1	TGTGCCAGCAGAGGACAGTTCTGGAACACTGAAGCTTTCTTT	CASRGQFWNTEAFF
many	NA	15	TRBV3-1	TRBJ1-1	TGTGCCAGCAGCCAAGAAACGGTAGCCCCCACTGAAGCTTTCTTT	CASSQETVAPTEAFF
few	NA	16	TRBV10-2	TRBJ2-3	TGCACCAGCAGTGAGTCTGGCGGGGTGAATGGAGATACGCAGTATTTT	CTSSESGGVNGDTQYF
many	TRBD1	12	TRBV12-3/TRBV12-4	TRBJ2-7	TGTGCCAGCAGTTTAACAGGGGACGAGCAGTACTTC	CASSLTGDEQYF
NA	NA	9	TRBV6-2/TRBV6-3	TRBJ2-7	TGTATAAGACTTCCCGAGCAGTACTTC	CIRLPEQYF
many	NA	14	TRBV27	TRBJ2-7	TGTGCCAGCAGTTTTCCAGGGAAGAAACACGAGCAGTACTTC	CASSFPGKKHEQYF
many	NA	15	TRBV5-4	TRBJ2-1	TGTGCCAGCAGCTTGGCAGCAGACTCCTACAATGAGCAGTTCTTC	CASSLAADSYNEQFF
many	NA	13	TRBV7-9	TRBJ2-3	TGTGCCAGCAGCTTAGGCCTCGAAGATACGCAGTATTTT	CASSLGLEDTQYF
many	NA	15	TRBV5-4	TRBJ2-7	TGTGCCAGCAGCGTTGACAGGGTTGGGGAGGGCGAGCAGTACTTC	CASSVDRVGEGEQYF
NA	NA	14	TRBV3-1	TRBJ2-5	TGTGCCAGCAGCCAAGGGACCCACGTTGGGACCCAGTACTTC	CASSQGTHVGTQYF
NA	NA	13	TRBV7-9	TRBJ1-6	TGTGCCAGCAGGGCCACGCGGGATTCACCCCTCCACTTT	CASRATRDSPLHF
many	TRBD2	16	TRBV5-1	TRBJ2-3	TGCGCCAGCAGCTTTTTAGCGGGAACTAGCACAGATACGCAGTATTTT	CASSFLAGTSTDTQYF
many	NA	13	TRBV5-1	TRBJ1-2	TGCGCCAGCAGGGGGGCCGCCGGTGACGGCTACACCTTC	CASRGAAGDGYTF
NA	NA	16	TRBV30	TRBJ2-6	TGTGCCTGGAGTGGCTATCTGATCTCTGGGGCCAACGTCCTGACTTTC	CAWSGYLISGANVLTF
many	NA	16	TRBV18	TRBJ2-5	TGTGCCAGCTCACCACCAGGCGGGCTGCGGTACGAGACCCAGTACTTC	CASSPPGGLRYETQYF
many	NA	14	TRBV28	TRBJ2-7	TGTGCCAGCAGTTTGGGGATAGTACCCTACGAGCAGTACTTC	CASSLGIVPYEQYF
many	NA	15	TRBV13	TRBJ1-4	TGTGCCAGCAGCCGCGTAGGGGTTGGTAATGAAAAACTGTTTTTT	CASSRVGVGNEKLFF
NA	NA	15	TRBV15	TRBJ2-7	TGTGCCACCAGCAGAGGTCGGACTGTCTCCTACGAGCAGTACTTC	CATSRGRTVSYEQYF